Each of the 26 T cell receptor beta chains below was sequenced from the same sample in a study of graft-versus-host responses after intestinal transplantation. Their antigens remain unidentified. Some clones are missing from TCRdb's copy, which holds only in-frame ones; the method was immunoSEQ multiplex PCR. The table records about 40,000 clones, 85% to 95% of them present only once. The source was unstimulated CD8+ T cells sorted from spleen or lymph node cells, collected before transplant. These receptors were obtained from a human donor who was the organ donor for an intestinal transplant.

The chain's CDR3 is CASSLEAVYEQYF. CDR3 bases: TGCGCCAGCAGCTTGGAGGCAGTCTACGAGCAGTACTTC. The chain recombines TRBV5-1 with TRBJ2-7; D ambiguous. The CDR3 has 13 amino acids. Per germline, CDR1 SGHRS and CDR2 YFSETQ. Trimming took off 0 bases at V and 3 bases at J, with 7 bases between the two ends. The variable domain in full, completed from reference TRBV5-1 and TRBJ2-7, reads KAGVTQTPRYLIKTRGQQVTLSCSPISGHRSVSWYQQTPGQGLQFLFEYFSETQRNKGNFPGRFSGRQFSNSRSEMNVSTLELGDSALYLCASSLEAVYEQYFGPGTRLTVT.

V and J are TRBV27 and TRBJ1-5, with TRBD1 as a possible D gene (5 bases). Trimming took off 2 bases at V and 5 bases at J, with 13 bases between the two ends. The CDR3 has 15 amino acids. Germline V gene lookup returns CDR1 MNHEY and CDR2 SMNVEV (reference sequence). The CDR3 spells CASSLVPGADQPQHF. CDR3 nucleotide sequence: TGTGCCAGCAGTTTAGTACCCGGGGCGGATCAGCCCCAGCATTTT.

The chain is built from TRBV11-3 and TRBJ2-1, with D unresolved. In germline, CDR1 is SGHNT, CDR2 YENEEA. The CDR3 contains 13 residues. V was cut by 5 bases and J by 12 bases, with 17 bases left in between. In nucleotides, the CDR3 is TGTGCCAGCAGCCCCGGACCCCTACAGTGGCAGTTCTTC. This translates into CASSPGPLQWQFF.

The rearrangement joins TRBV5-1 to TRBJ2-7; 9 positions match TRBD2. CDR1 and CDR2 from the germline V gene are SGHRS and YFSETQ. The CDR3 totals 14 residues. V lost 5 bases, J lost 5 bases, and 8 bases stayed unmatched. The CDR3 here is CASRARTSDHEQYF. CDR3 DNA sequence: TGCGCCAGCAGGGCGAGGACTAGCGACCACGAGCAGTACTTC.

The CDR3 region is CASSMPDPFRAPDTQYF. In nucleotides, the CDR3 is TGTGCCAGTAGTATGCCGGACCCGTTTCGGGCGCCAGATACGCAGTATTTT. V gene TRBV19 combines with J gene TRBJ2-3; no reliable D call. The germline gives CDR1 LNHDA, CDR2 SQIVND (reference sequence). Deletions cut 3 bases from V and 4 bases from J, with 20 bases between. This CDR3 contains 17 residues. The full variable domain, rest sourced from reference TRBV19 and TRBJ2-3, is DGGITQSPKYLFRKEGQNVTLSCEQNLNHDAMYWYRQDPGQGLRLIYYSQIVNDFQKGDIAEGYSVSREKKESFPLTVTSAQKNPTAFYLCASSMPDPFRAPDTQYFGPGTRLTVL.

The rearrangement joins TRBV5-5 to TRBJ1-2; a weak D match, TRBD1 (6 bases). The CDR3 has 14 amino acids. V was clipped by 6 bases and J by 3 bases, with 15 bases between them. The germline CDR1 and CDR2 sequences are SGHKS and YYEKEE (reference sequence). DNA for the CDR3: TGTGCCAGCACCCCCCAGGGGAGATACTATGGCTACACCTTC. This encodes CASTPQGRYYGYTF.

This chain links TRBV7-9 with TRBJ1-5; D call uncertain. The CDR3 totals 16 residues. Germline CDR1 reads SEHNR; CDR2 reads FQNEAQ (reference sequence). V shed 4 bases and J shed 0 bases, with 13 bases lying between them. CDR3 residues: CASSYYGAYSNQPQHF. CDR3 sequence (DNA): TGTGCCAGCAGCTATTATGGTGCCTATAGCAATCAGCCCCAGCATTTT.

V gene TRBV10-3 combines with J gene TRBJ1-2; D call uncertain. The CDR3 contains 13 residues. V was pared by 4 bases and J by 6 bases, with 12 bases between. Germline V gene data show CDR1 as ENHRY and CDR2 as SYGVKD. The DNA for the CDR3 is TGTGCCATCAGTGTACCGGGAGAGGATGGCTACACCTTC. Protein: CAISVPGEDGYTF.

The chain combines TRBV29-1 with TRBJ1-3; 10 positions match TRBD1. The CDR3 is made up of 14 amino acids. The ends lost 5 bases at V and 1 base at J; junction bases unmatched: 2. The V gene's germline CDR1 is SQVTM and CDR2 ANQGSEA. The CDR3 is CSVKDRGSGNTIYF. CDR3 in DNA: TGCAGCGTTAAGGACAGGGGGTCTGGAAACACCATATATTTT.

The CDR3 sequence is CAWSVQGVVQETQYF. The CDR3 DNA sequence: TGTGCCTGGAGTGTACAGGGAGTTGTGCAAGAGACCCAGTACTTC. V gene TRBV30 combines with J gene TRBJ2-5, with D possibly matching TRBD1 (6 bases). Germline V gene data show CDR1 as GTSNPN and CDR2 as SVGIG (reference sequence). This CDR3 has 15 residues. V shed 0 bases and J shed 2 bases, with 13 bases lying between them.

The gene calls are TRBV5-4 and TRBJ2-2; D may correspond to TRBD1 or TRBD2 (5 bases each). Per germline, CDR1 SGHNT and CDR2 YYREEE (reference sequence). Trimming left V 3 bases short and J 6 bases short, with 12 bases between. The CDR3 covers 14 residues. The CDR3 reads CASSSPLGPGELFF. CDR3 DNA: TGTGCCAGCAGCTCCCCCTTGGGACCCGGGGAGCTGTTTTTT.

In its sample, this clone was seen once. The V call is TRBV9, the J call TRBJ2-5; TRBD2 agrees at 7 bases. CDR3 length: 15 amino acids. From germline, CDR1 is SGDLS and CDR2 YYNGEE. J was trimmed by 0 bases and V by 5 bases; bases with no gene match: 7. CDR3 protein: CASSGSGVYQETQYF. CDR3 sequence (DNA): TGTGCCAGCAGTGGAAGCGGGGTTTACCAAGAGACCCAGTACTTC.

The count of this clone is one. The CDR3: CASSPIYRGRGNQPQHF. In nucleotides, the CDR3 is TGCGCCAGCAGCCCGATATACAGGGGACGGGGCAATCAGCCCCAGCATTTT. This rearrangement joins TRBV4-1 to TRBJ1-5; 7 bases agree with TRBD1. This CDR3 contains 17 residues. CDR1 is MGHRA and CDR2 is YSYEKL in the germline V gene. Germline trimming cut 4 bases from V and 2 bases from J; bases unmatched to any gene: 11.

The count of this clone is one. The chain joins TRBV15 to TRBJ2-7; TRBD2 matches 8 bases. Germline V gene lookup returns CDR1 LNHNV and CDR2 YYDKDF (reference sequence). With 3 bases clipped from V and 0 bases from J, the junction kept 7 bases outside the gene matches. The length of the CDR3 is 16 residues. The CDR3 region is CATSSSRGGSSYEQYF. As DNA, the CDR3 is TGTGCCACCAGCAGCAGCCGGGGGGGTAGCTCCTACGAGCAGTACTTC.

The chain couples TRBV7-3 to TRBJ2-3, with TRBD2 matching over 8 bases. With V trimmed by 0 bases and J by 2 bases, 7 bases remained unmatched. Germline CDR1 reads SGHTA; CDR2 reads FQGTGA. The CDR3 consists of 17 residues. CDR3 region: CASSLTGYGGATDTQYF. The CDR3 DNA is TGTGCCAGCAGCTTAACCGGGTACGGGGGGGCCACAGATACGCAGTATTTT.

This chain joins TRBV4-1 and TRBJ2-7, with D perhaps matching TRBD2 (6 bases). Between the trimmed V and J ends, which lost 0 bases and 4 bases, there was a span of 10 bases. This CDR3 has 14 residues. Germline loops: CDR1 MGHRA, CDR2 YSYEKL. The CDR3 loop is CASSQDGGAYEQYF. DNA for the CDR3: TGCGCCAGCAGCCAAGATGGCGGGGCGTACGAGCAGTACTTC.

V and J are TRBV5-4 and TRBJ2-1, with 7 positions matching TRBD1. Germline CDR1 is SGHNT and CDR2 is YYREEE (reference sequence). V lost 1 base, J lost 1 base, and 8 bases stayed unmatched. CDR3 length equals 17 residues. The DNA for the CDR3 is TGTGCCAGCAGCTTGAGTGAGACAGGGTGGTCCTACAATGAGCAGTTCTTC. As protein: CASSLSETGWSYNEQFF.

The rearrangement uses TRBV19 and TRBJ2-7, with 10 bases lining up with TRBD1. With 5 bases clipped from V and 0 bases from J, the junction kept 7 bases outside the gene matches. CDR1 is LNHDA, CDR2 SQIVND, per germline (reference sequence). The CDR3 length is 16 residues. The CDR3 DNA follows: TGTGCCAGTAGTCCGGGGACAGGGGTACTCTCCTACGAGCAGTACTTC. This codes for CASSPGTGVLSYEQYF. The full variable domain, in which reference TRBV19 and TRBJ2-7 provide the parts outside the CDR3, is DGGITQSPKYLFRKEGQNVTLSCEQNLNHDAMYWYRQDPGQGLRLIYYSQIVNDFQKGDIAEGYSVSREKKESFPLTVTSAQKNPTAFYLCASSPGTGVLSYEQYFGPGTRLTVT.

The gene calls are TRBV25-1 and TRBJ2-7, with D possibly being TRBD2 (6 bases). The CDR3 consists of 14 residues. V was shortened by 2 bases and J by 2 bases, with 10 bases between the two germline ends. Germline lookup yields CDR1 MGHDK and CDR2 SYGVNS. The CDR3 sequence: CASSERGRTYEQYF. CDR3 bases: TGTGCCAGCAGTGAACGGGGGAGGACCTACGAGCAGTACTTC.

About this clone: Compared with germline, one end of the junction differs, possibly owing to a read error. This sequence joins TRBV11-2 and TRBJ2-3; a weak D match, TRBD1 (6 bases). CDR1 is SGHAT, CDR2 FQNNGV, per germline. This CDR3 region has 16 residues. CDR3 nucleotide sequence: TGTACCAGCAGCTTTCACAGGGTGGGGAGAGGTGATACGCAGTATTTT. Its translation: CTSSFHRVGRGDTQYF.

This clone was detected a few times. This chain connects TRBV7-3 to TRBJ1-1; 8 nucleotides line up with TRBD1. This CDR3 is 14 amino acids long. The junction had 12 bases not matched to a gene; V was cut back by 5 bases and J by 10 bases. Per germline, CDR1 SGHTA and CDR2 FQGTGA. The CDR3 loop is CASSMTGALHGAFF. CDR3 sequence (DNA): TGTGCCAGCAGCATGACAGGGGCTCTGCACGGAGCTTTCTTT.

The rearrangement links TRBV4-3 to TRBJ2-7, with unresolved D. Per germline, CDR1 LGHNA and CDR2 YSLEER. The CDR3 sequence is 14 residues long. The V end lost 0 bases, the J end lost 0 bases, and 6 bases lay between the germline ends. The CDR3 region is CASSQEASSYEQYF. DNA for the CDR3: TGCGCCAGCAGCCAAGAGGCTAGCTCCTACGAGCAGTACTTC.

The chain employs TRBV19 and TRBJ2-2, with TRBD2 identical over 7 bases. Germline V gene lookup returns CDR1 LNHDA and CDR2 SQIVND (reference sequence). The V and J ends lost 3 bases and 5 bases, in that order; junction bases with no gene match: 6. The length of the CDR3 is 15 residues. This CDR3 reads CASSIGGGGTGELFF. DNA of the CDR3: TGTGCCAGTAGTATTGGGGGGGGAGGAACCGGGGAGCTGTTTTTT.

Comment on this clone: One junction end disagrees with the germline gene, perhaps due to a read error. V and J are TRBV7-7 and TRBJ2-2, with TRBD2 matching 11 bases. CDR1 and CDR2 from the germline V gene are SSHAT and FNYEAQ (reference sequence). CDR3 size: 16 residues. The CDR3 DNA reads TGTGCTAGCAGCCATGATCCGGGACTAGCGGCCGGGGAGCTGTTTTTT. Translated: CASSHDPGLAAGELFF.

This chain joins TRBV10-3 and TRBJ1-2; 10 bases map to TRBD1. The CDR3 totals 14 residues. With V trimmed by 4 bases and J by 5 bases, 4 bases remained unmatched. Germline V gives CDR1 ENHRY, CDR2 SYGVKD. CDR3 protein: CAISVTGGRYGYTF. DNA of the CDR3: TGTGCCATCAGTGTGACAGGGGGCAGGTATGGCTACACCTTC.

The V and J genes are TRBV29-1 and TRBJ1-1; no clear D. Germline CDR1 reads SQVTM; CDR2 reads ANQGSEA. The V gene lost 5 bases and the J gene lost 1 base, with 5 bases spanning the gap. The CDR3 contains 11 residues. The CDR3 loop reads CSVLQNTEAFF. The CDR3 bases are TGCAGCGTTCTCCAGAACACTGAAGCTTTCTTT.